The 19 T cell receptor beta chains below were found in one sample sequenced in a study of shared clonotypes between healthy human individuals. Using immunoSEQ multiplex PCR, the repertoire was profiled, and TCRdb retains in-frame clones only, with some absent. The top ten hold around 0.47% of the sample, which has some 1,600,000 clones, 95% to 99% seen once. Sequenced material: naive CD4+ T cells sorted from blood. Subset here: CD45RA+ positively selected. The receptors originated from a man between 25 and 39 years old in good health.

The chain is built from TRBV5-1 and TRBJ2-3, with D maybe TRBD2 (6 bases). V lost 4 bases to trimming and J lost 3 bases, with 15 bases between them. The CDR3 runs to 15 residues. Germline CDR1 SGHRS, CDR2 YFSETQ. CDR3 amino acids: CASSNGGILTDTQYF. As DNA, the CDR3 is TGCGCCAGCAGCAATGGGGGGATTTTAACAGATACGCAGTATTTT.

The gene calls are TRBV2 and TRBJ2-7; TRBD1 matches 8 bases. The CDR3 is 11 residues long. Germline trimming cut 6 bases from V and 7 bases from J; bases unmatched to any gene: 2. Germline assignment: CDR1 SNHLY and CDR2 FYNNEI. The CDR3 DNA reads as TGTGCCAGCAGGCGGACAGGGGAGCAGTACTTC. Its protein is CASRRTGEQYF.

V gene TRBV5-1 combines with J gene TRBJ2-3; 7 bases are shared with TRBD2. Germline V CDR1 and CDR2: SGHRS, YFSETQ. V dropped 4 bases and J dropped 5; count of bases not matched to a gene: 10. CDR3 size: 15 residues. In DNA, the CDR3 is TGCGCCAGCAGCGAAACTAGCGTAGTTGTAGATACGCAGTATTTT. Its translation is CASSETSVVVDTQYF.

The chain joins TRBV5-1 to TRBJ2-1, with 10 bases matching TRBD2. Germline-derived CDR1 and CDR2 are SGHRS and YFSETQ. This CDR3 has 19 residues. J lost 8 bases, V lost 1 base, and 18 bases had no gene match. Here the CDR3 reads CASSLSPAGGLGAFDEQFF. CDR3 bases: TGCGCCAGCAGCTTGTCACCAGCGGGAGGGCTTGGCGCGTTTGATGAGCAGTTCTTC.

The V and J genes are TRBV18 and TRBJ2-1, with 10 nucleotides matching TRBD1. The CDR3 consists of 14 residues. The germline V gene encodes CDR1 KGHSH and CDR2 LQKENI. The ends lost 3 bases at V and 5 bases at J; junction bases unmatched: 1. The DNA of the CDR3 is TGTGCCAGCTCACCGGGACAGGGGAACAATGAGCAGTTCTTC. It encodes CASSPGQGNNEQFF. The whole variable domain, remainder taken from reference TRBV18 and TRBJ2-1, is NAGVMQNPRHLVRRRGQEARLRCSPMKGHSHVYWYRQLPEEGLKFMVYLQKENIIDESGMPKERFSAEFPKEGPSILRIQQVVRGDSAAYFCASSPGQGNNEQFFGPGTRLTVL.

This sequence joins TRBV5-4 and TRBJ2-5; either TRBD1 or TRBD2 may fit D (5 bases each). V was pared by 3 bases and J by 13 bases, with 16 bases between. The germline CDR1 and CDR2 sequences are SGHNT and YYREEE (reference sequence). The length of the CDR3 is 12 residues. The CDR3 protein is CASSSSGTPGYF. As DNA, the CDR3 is TGTGCCAGCAGCTCATCCGGGACGCCCGGGTACTTC.

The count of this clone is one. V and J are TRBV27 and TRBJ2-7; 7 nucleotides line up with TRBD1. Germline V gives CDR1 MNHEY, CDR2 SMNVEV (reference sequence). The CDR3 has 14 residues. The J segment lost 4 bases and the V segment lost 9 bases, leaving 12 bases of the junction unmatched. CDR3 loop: CARQHGQAIYEQYF. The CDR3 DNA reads TGTGCCAGACAACACGGACAGGCCATATACGAGCAGTACTTC.

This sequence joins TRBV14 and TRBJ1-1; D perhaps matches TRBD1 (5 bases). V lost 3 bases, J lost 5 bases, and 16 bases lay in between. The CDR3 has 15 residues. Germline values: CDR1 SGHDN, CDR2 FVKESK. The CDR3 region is CASSHRATLGTEAFF. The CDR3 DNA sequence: TGTGCCAGCAGCCACAGGGCAACACTTGGGACTGAAGCTTTCTTT.

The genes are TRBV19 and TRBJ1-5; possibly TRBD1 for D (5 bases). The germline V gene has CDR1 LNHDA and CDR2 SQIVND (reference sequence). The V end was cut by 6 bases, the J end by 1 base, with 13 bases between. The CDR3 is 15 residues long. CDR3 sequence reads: CASSTGALSNQPQHF. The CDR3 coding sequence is TGTGCCAGTAGCACCGGGGCTCTAAGCAATCAGCCCCAGCATTTT.

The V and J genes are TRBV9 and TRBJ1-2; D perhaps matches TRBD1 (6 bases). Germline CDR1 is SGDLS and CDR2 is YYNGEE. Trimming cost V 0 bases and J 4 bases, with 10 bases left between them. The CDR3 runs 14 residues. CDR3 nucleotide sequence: TGTGCCAGCAGCGTAGGGCAGGGGATCTATGGCTACACCTTC. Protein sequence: CASSVGQGIYGYTF.

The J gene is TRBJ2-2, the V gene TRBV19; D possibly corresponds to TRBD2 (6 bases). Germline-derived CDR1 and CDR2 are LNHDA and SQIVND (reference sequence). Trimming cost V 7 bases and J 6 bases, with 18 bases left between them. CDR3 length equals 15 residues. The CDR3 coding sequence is TGTGCCAGTAAACCCCATGATCCTAGCGCCGGGGAGCTGTTTTTT. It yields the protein CASKPHDPSAGELFF.

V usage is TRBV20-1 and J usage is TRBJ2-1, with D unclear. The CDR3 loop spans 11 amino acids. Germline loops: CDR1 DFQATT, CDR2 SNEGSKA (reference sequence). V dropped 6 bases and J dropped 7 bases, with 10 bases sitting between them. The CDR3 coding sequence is TGCAGTGCCCCGGGTCGAAATGAGCAGTTCTTC. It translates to CSAPGRNEQFF.

CDR3 in DNA: TGTGCCATCAGTGACCGGGGCAGGGTGGGCCCAGGAGAGACCCAGTACTTC. Translated, it gives CAISDRGRVGPGETQYF. The V call is TRBV10-3, the J call TRBJ2-5; TRBD1 or TRBD2 may be the D gene (5 bases each). In germline, CDR1 is ENHRY, CDR2 SYGVKD. This CDR3 comprises 17 residues. Deletions cut 3 bases from V and 4 bases from J, with 21 bases between.

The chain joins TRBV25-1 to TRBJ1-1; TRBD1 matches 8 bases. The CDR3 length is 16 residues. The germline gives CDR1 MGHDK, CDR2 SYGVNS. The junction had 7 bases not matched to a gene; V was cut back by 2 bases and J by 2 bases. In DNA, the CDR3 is TGTGCCAGCAGTGAACTGACAGGGGACCCAAACACTGAAGCTTTCTTT. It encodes CASSELTGDPNTEAFF.

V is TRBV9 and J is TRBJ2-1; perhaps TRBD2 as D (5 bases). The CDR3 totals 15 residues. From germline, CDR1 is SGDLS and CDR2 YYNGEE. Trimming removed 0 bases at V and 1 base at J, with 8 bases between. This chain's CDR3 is CASSVADYSYNEQFF. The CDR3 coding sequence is TGTGCCAGCAGCGTAGCAGACTATTCCTACAATGAGCAGTTCTTC.

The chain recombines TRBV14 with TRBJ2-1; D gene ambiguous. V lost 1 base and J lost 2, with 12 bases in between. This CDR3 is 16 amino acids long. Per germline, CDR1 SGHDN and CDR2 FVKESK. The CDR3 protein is CASSQGGTYPYNEQFF. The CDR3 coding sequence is TGTGCCAGCAGCCAAGGAGGCACTTACCCCTACAATGAGCAGTTCTTC. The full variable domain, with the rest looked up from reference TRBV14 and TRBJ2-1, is EAGVTQFPSHSVIEKGQTVTLRCDPISGHDNLYWYRRVMGKEIKFLLHFVKESKQDESGMPNNRFLAERTGGTYSTLKVQPAELEDSGVYFCASSQGGTYPYNEQFFGPGTRLTVL.

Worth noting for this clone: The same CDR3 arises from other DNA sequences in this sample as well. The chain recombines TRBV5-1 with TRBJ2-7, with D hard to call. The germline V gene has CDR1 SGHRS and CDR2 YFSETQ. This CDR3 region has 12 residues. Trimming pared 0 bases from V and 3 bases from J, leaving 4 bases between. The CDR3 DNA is TGCGCCAGCAGCTTGGGTTACTACGAGCAGTACTTC. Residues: CASSLGYYEQYF.

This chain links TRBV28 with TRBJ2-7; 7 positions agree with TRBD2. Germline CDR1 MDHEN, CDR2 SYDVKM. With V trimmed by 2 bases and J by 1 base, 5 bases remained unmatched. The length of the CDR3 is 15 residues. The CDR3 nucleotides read TGTGCCAGCAGTTTACTAGCGGCCCCGTCCTACGAGCAGTACTTC. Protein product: CASSLLAAPSYEQYF.

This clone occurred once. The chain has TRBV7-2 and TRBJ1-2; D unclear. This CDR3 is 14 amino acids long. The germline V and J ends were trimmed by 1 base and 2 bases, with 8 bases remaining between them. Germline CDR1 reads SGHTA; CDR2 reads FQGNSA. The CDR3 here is CASSLGGKNYGYTF. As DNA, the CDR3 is TGTGCCAGCAGCTTAGGAGGCAAGAACTATGGCTACACCTTC.